Below are 2 T cell receptor beta chains sequenced from a single sample in a study of radiation and T cells in renal cell carcinoma. The time point denotes: baseline pretreatment blood. Treatment reported: 15 Gy SBRT to primary tumor, nephrectomy 4 weeks later. Here immunoSEQ multiplex PCR was the method, and the copy in TCRdb shows in-frame clones only, minus some. The sample contains tens of thousands of clones, 82% of which appear only once. Specimen: blood, collected from a patient whose treatment included radiotherapy and nephrectomy. The receptors derive from a man between 60 and 75 years old with renal cell carcinoma.

This clone was observed a handful of times. CDR3 sequence: CASSIGTATDTQYF. The CDR3 nucleotides are TGCGCCAGCAGCATCGGGACAGCGACAGATACGCAGTATTTT. The chain links TRBV5-1 to TRBJ2-3; 7 bases fit TRBD1. The CDR3 length is 14 residues. V lost 4 bases and J lost 3; bases outside the gene matches: 5. The germline V gene has CDR1 SGHRS and CDR2 YFSETQ.

The chain has TRBV4-3 and TRBJ1-1; D unresolved. V was clipped by 4 bases and J by 2 bases, with 11 bases between them. Germline V gene sequence: CDR1 LGHNA, CDR2 YSLEER. This CDR3 spans 14 amino acids. CDR3 nucleotide sequence: TGCGCCAGCAGCCGTGAGGGTAGAAACACTGAAGCTTTCTTT. Amino acids: CASSREGRNTEAFF.